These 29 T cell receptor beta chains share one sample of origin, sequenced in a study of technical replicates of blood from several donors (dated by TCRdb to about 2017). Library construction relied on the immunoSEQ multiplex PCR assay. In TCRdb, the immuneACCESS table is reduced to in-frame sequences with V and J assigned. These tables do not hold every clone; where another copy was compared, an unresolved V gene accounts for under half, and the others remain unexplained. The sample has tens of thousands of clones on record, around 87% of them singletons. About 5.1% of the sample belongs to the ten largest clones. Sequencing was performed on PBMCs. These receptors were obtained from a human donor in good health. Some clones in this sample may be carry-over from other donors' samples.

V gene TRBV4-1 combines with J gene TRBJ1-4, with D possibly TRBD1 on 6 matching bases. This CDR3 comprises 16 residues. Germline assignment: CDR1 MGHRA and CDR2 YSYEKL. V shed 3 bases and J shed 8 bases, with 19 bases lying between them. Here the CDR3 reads CASSQGTGSGREKLFF. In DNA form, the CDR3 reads TGCGCCAGCAGCCAGGGAACAGGGTCCGGTCGCGAAAAACTGTTTTTT.

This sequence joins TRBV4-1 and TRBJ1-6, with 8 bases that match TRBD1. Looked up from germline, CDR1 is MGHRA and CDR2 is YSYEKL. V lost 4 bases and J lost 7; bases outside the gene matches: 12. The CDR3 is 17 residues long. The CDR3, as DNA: TGCGCCAGCAGCCCAAGCGGGCGCTGGACAGGGAATTCACCCCTCCACTTT. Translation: CASSPSGRWTGNSPLHF.

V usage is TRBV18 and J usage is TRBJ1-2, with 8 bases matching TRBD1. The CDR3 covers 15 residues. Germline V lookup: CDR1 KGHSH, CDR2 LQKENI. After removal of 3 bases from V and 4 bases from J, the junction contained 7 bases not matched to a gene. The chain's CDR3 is CASSPGDRGSYGYTF. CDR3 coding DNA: TGTGCCAGCTCACCGGGAGACAGGGGAAGCTATGGCTACACCTTC.

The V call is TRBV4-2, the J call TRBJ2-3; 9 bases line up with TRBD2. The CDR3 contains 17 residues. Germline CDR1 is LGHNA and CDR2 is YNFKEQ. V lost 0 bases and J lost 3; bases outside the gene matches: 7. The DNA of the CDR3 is TGTGCCAGCAGCCAAGATTGGGCGGGGGGGCGGACAGATACGCAGTATTTT. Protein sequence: CASSQDWAGGRTDTQYF.

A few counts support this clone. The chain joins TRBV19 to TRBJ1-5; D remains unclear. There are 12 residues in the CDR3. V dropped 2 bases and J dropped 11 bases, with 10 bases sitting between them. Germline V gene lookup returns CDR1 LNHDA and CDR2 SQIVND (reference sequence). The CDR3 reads CASSIHPGSQHF. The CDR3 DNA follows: TGTGCCAGTAGTATACATCCCGGTTCCCAGCATTTT.

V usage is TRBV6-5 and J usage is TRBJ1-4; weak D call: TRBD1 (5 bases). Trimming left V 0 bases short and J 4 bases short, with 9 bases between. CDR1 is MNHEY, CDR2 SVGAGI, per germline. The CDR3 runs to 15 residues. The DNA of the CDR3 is TGTGCCAGCAGTTACTCCCCCGGGGGTAATGAAAAACTGTTTTTT. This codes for CASSYSPGGNEKLFF.

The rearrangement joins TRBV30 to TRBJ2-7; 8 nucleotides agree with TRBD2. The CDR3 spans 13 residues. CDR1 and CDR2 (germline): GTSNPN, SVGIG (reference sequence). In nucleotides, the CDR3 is TGTGCAATGGGACTAGAGGAATTTAAGGAGCAGTACTTC. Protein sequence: CAMGLEEFKEQYF.

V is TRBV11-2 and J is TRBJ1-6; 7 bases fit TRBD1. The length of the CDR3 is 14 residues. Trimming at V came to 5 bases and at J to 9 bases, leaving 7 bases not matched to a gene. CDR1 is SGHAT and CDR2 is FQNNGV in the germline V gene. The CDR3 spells CASSANSGGSPLHF. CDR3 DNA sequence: TGTGCCAGCAGCGCGAATTCAGGGGGTTCACCCCTCCACTTT.

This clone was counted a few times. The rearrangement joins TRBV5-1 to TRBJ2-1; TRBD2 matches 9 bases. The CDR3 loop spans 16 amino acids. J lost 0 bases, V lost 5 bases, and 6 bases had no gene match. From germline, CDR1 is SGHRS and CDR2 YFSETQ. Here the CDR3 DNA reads TGCGCCAGCAGAGAAGGCGGGGGGGCCTCCTACAATGAGCAGTTCTTC. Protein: CASREGGGASYNEQFF. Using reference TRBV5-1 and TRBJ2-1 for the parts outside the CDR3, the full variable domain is KAGVTQTPRYLIKTRGQQVTLSCSPISGHRSVSWYQQTPGQGLQFLFEYFSETQRNKGNFPGRFSGRQFSNSRSEMNVSTLELGDSALYLCASREGGGASYNEQFFGPGTRLTVL.

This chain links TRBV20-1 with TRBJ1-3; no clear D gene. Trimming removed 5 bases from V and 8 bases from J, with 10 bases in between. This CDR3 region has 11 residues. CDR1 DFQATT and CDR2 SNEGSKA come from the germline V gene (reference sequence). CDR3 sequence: CSAPLGDTIYF. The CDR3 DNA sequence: TGCAGTGCTCCGTTGGGCGACACCATATATTTT.

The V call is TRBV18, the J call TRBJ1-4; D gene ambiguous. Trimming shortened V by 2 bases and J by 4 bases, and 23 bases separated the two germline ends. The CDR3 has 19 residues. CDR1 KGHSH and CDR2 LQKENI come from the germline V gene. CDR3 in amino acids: CASSPYYPSPWRGNEKLFF. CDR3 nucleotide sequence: TGTGCCAGCTCACCATATTATCCCAGCCCTTGGCGGGGTAATGAAAAACTGTTTTTT.

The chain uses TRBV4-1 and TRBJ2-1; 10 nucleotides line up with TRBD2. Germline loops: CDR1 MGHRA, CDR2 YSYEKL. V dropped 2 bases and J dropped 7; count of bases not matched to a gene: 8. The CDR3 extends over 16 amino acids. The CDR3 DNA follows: TGCGCCAGCAGCCAATGGCCTCTAGCGGGAGAGAATGAGCAGTTCTTC. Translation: CASSQWPLAGENEQFF.

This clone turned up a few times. Here the CDR3 reads CASSPGDSLGTEAFF. CDR3 in DNA: TGTGCCAGCAGCCCTGGGGACAGCCTAGGCACTGAAGCTTTCTTT. The chain uses TRBV6-5 and TRBJ1-1; TRBD1 aligns across 7 bases. This CDR3 comprises 15 residues. V gave up 6 bases and J gave up 4 bases; unmatched junction bases: 11. Germline lookup yields CDR1 MNHEY and CDR2 SVGAGI.

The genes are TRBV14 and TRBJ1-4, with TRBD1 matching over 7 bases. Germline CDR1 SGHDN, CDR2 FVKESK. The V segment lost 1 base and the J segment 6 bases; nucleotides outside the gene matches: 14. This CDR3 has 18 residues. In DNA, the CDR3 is TGTGCCAGCAGCCAAGCCCGGACAGGATATGTGTTCGATGAAAAACTGTTTTTT. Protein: CASSQARTGYVFDEKLFF.

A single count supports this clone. This CDR3 is CASSLSRLNEQYF. The CDR3 DNA reads as TGTGCCAGCAGCTTATCTAGATTGAACGAGCAGTACTTC. V usage is TRBV7-2 and J usage is TRBJ2-7; D remains ambiguous. V lost 2 bases to trimming and J lost 5 bases, with 10 bases between them. Looked up from germline, CDR1 is SGHTA and CDR2 is FQGNSA. This CDR3 region has 13 residues.

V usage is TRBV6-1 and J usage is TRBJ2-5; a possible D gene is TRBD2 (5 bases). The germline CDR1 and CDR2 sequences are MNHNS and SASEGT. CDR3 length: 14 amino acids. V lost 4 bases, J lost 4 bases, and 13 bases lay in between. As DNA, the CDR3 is TGTGCCAGCAGTGGGCCGAGTACTAGAGAGACCCAGTACTTC. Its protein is CASSGPSTRETQYF.

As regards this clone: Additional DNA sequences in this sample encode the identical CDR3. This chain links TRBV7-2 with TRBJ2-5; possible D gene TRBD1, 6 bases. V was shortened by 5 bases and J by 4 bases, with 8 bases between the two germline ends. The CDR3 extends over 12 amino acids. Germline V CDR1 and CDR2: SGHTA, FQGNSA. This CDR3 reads CASSPRGETQYF. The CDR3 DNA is TGTGCCAGCAGCCCCAGGGGAGAGACCCAGTACTTC.

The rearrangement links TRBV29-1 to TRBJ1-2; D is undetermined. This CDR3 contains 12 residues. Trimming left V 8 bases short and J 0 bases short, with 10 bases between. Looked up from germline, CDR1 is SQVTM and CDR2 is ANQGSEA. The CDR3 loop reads CSLSNTNYGYTF. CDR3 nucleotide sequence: TGCAGCCTCAGTAATACTAACTATGGCTACACCTTC. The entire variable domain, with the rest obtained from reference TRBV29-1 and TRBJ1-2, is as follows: SAVISQKPSRDICQRGTSLTIQCQVDSQVTMMFWYRQQPGQSLTLIATANQGSEATYESGFVIDKFPISRPNLTFSTLTVSNMSPEDSSIYLCSLSNTNYGYTFGSGTRLTVV.

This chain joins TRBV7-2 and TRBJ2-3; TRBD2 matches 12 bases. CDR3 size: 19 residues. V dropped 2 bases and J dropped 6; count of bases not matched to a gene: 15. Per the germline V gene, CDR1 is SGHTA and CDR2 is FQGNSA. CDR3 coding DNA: TGTGCCAGCAGCTTAAAGTTCACTAGCGGGGGGCTGAGAGCGGATACGCAGTATTTT. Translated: CASSLKFTSGGLRADTQYF.

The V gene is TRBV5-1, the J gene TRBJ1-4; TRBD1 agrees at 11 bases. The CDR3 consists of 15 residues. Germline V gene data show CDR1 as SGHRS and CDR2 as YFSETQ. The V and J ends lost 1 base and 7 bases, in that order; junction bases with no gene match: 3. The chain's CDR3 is CASSLLGQGGEKLFF. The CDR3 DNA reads TGCGCCAGCAGCTTGTTGGGACAGGGGGGTGAAAAACTGTTTTTT.

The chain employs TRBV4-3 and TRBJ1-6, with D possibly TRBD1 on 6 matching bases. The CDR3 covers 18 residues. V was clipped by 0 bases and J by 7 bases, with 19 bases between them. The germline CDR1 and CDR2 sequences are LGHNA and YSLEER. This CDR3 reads CASSQEPGTTLRNSPLHF. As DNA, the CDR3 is TGCGCCAGCAGCCAAGAACCCGGGACAACCCTCCGGAATTCACCCCTCCACTTT.

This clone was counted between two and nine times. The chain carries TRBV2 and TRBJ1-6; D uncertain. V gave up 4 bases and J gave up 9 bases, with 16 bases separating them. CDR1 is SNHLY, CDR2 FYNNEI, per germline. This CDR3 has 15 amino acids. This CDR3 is CASSVFMGSGSPLHF. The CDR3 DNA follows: TGTGCCAGCAGTGTTTTTATGGGGAGTGGTTCACCCCTCCACTTT.

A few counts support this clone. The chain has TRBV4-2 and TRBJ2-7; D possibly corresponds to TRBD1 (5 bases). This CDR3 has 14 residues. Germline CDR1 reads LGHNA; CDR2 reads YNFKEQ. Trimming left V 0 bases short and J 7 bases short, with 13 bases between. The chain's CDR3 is CASSQDGQGQEQYF. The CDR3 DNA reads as TGTGCCAGCAGCCAAGATGGGCAGGGCCAAGAGCAGTACTTC.

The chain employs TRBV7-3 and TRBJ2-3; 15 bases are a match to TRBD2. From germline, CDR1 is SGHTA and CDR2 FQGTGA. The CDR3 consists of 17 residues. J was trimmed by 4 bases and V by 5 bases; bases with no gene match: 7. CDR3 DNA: TGTGCCAGCAGCCCGAGGACTAGCGGGGGGGCATCAGATACGCAGTATTTT. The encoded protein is CASSPRTSGGASDTQYF.

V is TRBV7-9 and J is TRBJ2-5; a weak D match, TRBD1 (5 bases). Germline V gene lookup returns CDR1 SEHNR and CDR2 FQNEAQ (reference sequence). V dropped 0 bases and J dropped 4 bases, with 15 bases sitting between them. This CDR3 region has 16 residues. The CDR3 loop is CASSLAGLPGLETQYF. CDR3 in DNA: TGTGCCAGCAGCTTAGCGGGTCTCCCAGGGTTAGAGACCCAGTACTTC.

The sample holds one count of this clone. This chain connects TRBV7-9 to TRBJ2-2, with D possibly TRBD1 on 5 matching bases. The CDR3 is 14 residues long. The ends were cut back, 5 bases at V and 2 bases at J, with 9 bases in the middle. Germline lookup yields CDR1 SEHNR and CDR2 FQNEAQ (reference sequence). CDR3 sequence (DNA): TGTGCCAGCAGCCGGACATCTAACACCGGGGAGCTGTTTTTT. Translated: CASSRTSNTGELFF.

The CDR3 DNA sequence: TGTGCCAGCAGCTTTTCGGGTAGCGGGGGGATGGGGGATACGCAGTATTTT. This sequence encodes CASSFSGSGGMGDTQYF. The genes are TRBV11-2 and TRBJ2-3, with 10 bases identical to TRBD2. The germline gives CDR1 SGHAT, CDR2 FQNNGV. The CDR3 runs 17 residues. V gave up 3 bases and J gave up 6 bases; unmatched junction bases: 12.

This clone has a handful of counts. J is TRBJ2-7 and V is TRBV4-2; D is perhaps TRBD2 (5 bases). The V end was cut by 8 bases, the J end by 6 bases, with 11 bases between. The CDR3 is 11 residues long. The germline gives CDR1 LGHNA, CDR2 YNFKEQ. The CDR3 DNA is TGTGCCAGCTCGGGAATTGCCGAGCAGTACTTC. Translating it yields CASSGIAEQYF.

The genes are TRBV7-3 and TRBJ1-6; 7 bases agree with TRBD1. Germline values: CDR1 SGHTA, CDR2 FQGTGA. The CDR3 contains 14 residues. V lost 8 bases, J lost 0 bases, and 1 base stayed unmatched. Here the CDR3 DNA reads TGTGCCAGCCGGGACAGCTCCTATAATTCACCCCTCCACTTT. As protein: CASRDSSYNSPLHF. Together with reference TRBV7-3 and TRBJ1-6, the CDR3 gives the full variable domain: GAGVSQTPSNKVTEKGKYVELRCDPISGHTALYWYRQSLGQGPEFLIYFQGTGAADDSGLPNDRFFAVRPEGSVSTLKIQRTERGDSAVYLCASRDSSYNSPLHFGNGTRLTVT.